This T cell receptor (beta chain) was captured in a study of CD8+CD57+ T cells in acquired aplastic anemia. Whole-study context: The study obtained an average of approximately 2.9 ug of DNA from sorted CD4+ and CD8+ cells.

TCR beta VDJ and CDR3 were profiled, and genomic DNA was the template. MiXCR, applied by TCRdb to the reads, yields one record per CDR3 protein. This sample carries 98,000 or so distinct CDR3 sequences, 51% of them seen once, and the ten largest clones take roughly 31%. General study results and limits: A significant difference in CD8+ Simpson's diversity between patients and controls was not found.

Germline CDR1 reads SNHLY; CDR2 reads FYNNEI. The CDR3 spans 13 residues. Trimming pared 3 bases from V and 6 bases from J, leaving 8 bases between. A remark on this clonotype: Antigen specificity is unknown.

Specimen: sorted CD4+, CD8+, or CD8+CD57+ T cells (not recorded which) from PBMCs. The clonotype comes from a human donor in good health, serving as a control. The chain carries TRBV2 and TRBJ2-2; no firm D call. CDR3 sequence (DNA): TGTGCCAGCAGTGAGGGCGTCTCCGGGGAGCTGTTTTTT. Translated: CASSEGVSGELFF.